This T cell receptor beta chain came from a study of T-cell memory formation after mild COVID-19. TCRdb re-called the 5' RACE reads through MiXCR, storing one row per CDR3 protein. Altogether 300,000 to 400,000 distinct CDR3 sequences are present, around 27% being singletons, with the ten largest covering approximately 13%. Broader study findings: In second-wave clones peaking day 37, SARS-CoV-2 specificity remained unconfirmed. Contracting clones from day 15 to 85 showed balanced CD4/CD8; later expanders favored CD4+.

This clonotype has a handful of counts. The antigen is undetermined. Germline loops: CDR1 SGHRS, CDR2 YFSETQ. V lost 0 bases to trimming and J lost 2 bases; unmatched junction nucleotides: 1. The length of the CDR3 is 14 residues. The rearrangement links TRBV5-1 to TRBJ1-1, with TRBD1 matching 7 bases. The receptor's source is an adult woman who had mild COVID-19 (a few samples of this study predate the infection). Cell type and time point are not known. Sequencing used PBMCs or a T cell subset sorted from them (not recorded which). CDR3 nucleotides: TGCGCCAGCAGCTTGGGGGACAGTAACACTGAAGCTTTCTTT. Protein sequence: CASSLGDSNTEAFF.